This T cell receptor (beta chain) was profiled in a study of cytomegalovirus exposure and HLA in healthy donors. Primers for the PCR totalled 60 Vbeta and 13 Jbeta. Generated by immunoSEQ multiplex PCR, the TCRdb table keeps only in-frame clones and is missing some. The sample holds 85,000 to 100,000 clones, 77% seen once. The CDR3 is 15 residues long. The V and J ends lost 3 bases and 5 bases, in that order; junction bases with no gene match: 8. Per the germline V gene, CDR1 is LGHNA and CDR2 is YNFKEQ. The chain is built from TRBV4-2 and TRBJ2-5, with TRBD2 matching over 8 bases. This receptor was identified in a man aged 50-60 years in good health and CMV-seropositive. Sequencing was carried out using PBMCs. CDR3 sequence: CASSHSLGGGETQYF. The CDR3 region has the DNA TGTGCCAGCAGCCATTCCCTCGGCGGGGGGGAGACCCAGTACTTC.